This TCR beta chain was sequenced in a study of identical twins. Findings of the study overall: Carriage of fewer insertions was seen in abundant cord blood beta clonotypes, whereas memory repertoires showed none. The analysis was cross-sectional rather than longitudinal within donors. Twin-shared out-of-frame alpha sequences were enriched for low generation probability.

The CDR3 spans 14 residues. CDR1 is MNHNY, CDR2 SVGAGI, per germline (reference sequence). V was clipped by 10 bases and J by 4 bases, with 17 bases between them. TCRdb called the 5' RACE reads again in MiXCR, with one record for every CDR3 protein. The sample has about 100,000 distinct CDR3 sequences; about 6.1% are singletons. This clonotype has just a few counts. No antigen is known for it. The rearrangement links TRBV6-6 to TRBJ1-5; D is perhaps TRBD1 (5 bases). The sequencing sample was made of memory T cells sorted from blood. The sequence came from a woman aged 50 to 60 in good health. CDR3 region: CAISEGRDNQPQHF. In DNA, the CDR3 is TGTGCCATCTCCGAGGGCAGGGATAATCAGCCCCAGCATTTT.